The 9 T cell receptor beta chains reported below all come from one sample, sequenced in a study of identifying expanded T cells in peripheral blood. Assay: immunoSEQ multiplex PCR; the TCRdb copy retains only in-frame clones and omits some. The sample has roughly 100,000 clones, approximately 89% seen once; the top ten hold 14%. What was sequenced was blood. These receptors were taken from a person between 18 and 75 years old in good health.

This clone was seen a handful of times. The chain uses TRBV2 and TRBJ1-5; 7 bases align to TRBD1. The CDR3 runs 12 residues. CDR1 is SNHLY and CDR2 is FYNNEI in the germline V gene. With V trimmed by 7 bases and J by 7 bases, 4 bases remained unmatched. This CDR3 is CASNRGRQPQHF. The DNA of the CDR3 is TGTGCCAGCAACAGGGGCCGGCAGCCCCAGCATTTT.

This chain links TRBV7-2 with TRBJ1-1, with D possibly matching TRBD1 (5 bases). The ends were cut back, 4 bases at V and 8 bases at J, with 14 bases in the middle. The CDR3 extends over 13 amino acids. The germline CDR1 and CDR2 sequences are SGHTA and FQGNSA. CDR3 in amino acids: CASSSDHSGEAFF. The CDR3 nucleotides read TGTGCCAGCAGCTCCGACCATTCAGGGGAAGCTTTCTTT.

This clone is a singleton in its sample. This sequence joins TRBV11-2 and TRBJ2-3; the D call may be TRBD1 or TRBD2 (5 bases each). The CDR3 is made up of 16 amino acids. V was clipped by 5 bases and J by 8 bases, with 23 bases between them. Germline values: CDR1 SGHAT, CDR2 FQNNGV. The CDR3 nucleotides are TGTGCCAGCAGCCCACTGCCACCTAGTTTTGGGACTACGCAGTATTTT. Its translation is CASSPLPPSFGTTQYF.

This rearrangement joins TRBV2 to TRBJ2-5, with a possible D match to TRBD2 (5 bases). The CDR3 length is 10 residues. Per germline, CDR1 SNHLY and CDR2 FYNNEI. Trimming took off 8 bases at V and 7 bases at J, with 8 bases between the two ends. DNA of the CDR3: TGTGCCAGCGCCGAGGGGACCCAGTACTTC. Translated, it gives CASAEGTQYF.

The V gene is TRBV19, the J gene TRBJ2-5; TRBD2 might be the D (6 bases). The CDR3 runs to 16 residues. Trimming shortened V by 0 bases and J by 2 bases, and 13 bases separated the two germline ends. Per germline, CDR1 LNHDA and CDR2 SQIVND (reference sequence). CDR3 sequence reads: CASSIEGLGLQETQYF. DNA of the CDR3: TGTGCCAGTAGTATAGAGGGACTCGGGTTACAAGAGACCCAGTACTTC.

This clone was seen once. The rearrangement links TRBV7-9 to TRBJ1-1; possible D gene TRBD1, 6 bases. The length of the CDR3 is 14 residues. V lost 5 bases and J lost 6, with 16 bases in between. Germline CDR1 is SEHNR and CDR2 is FQNEAQ (reference sequence). CDR3 sequence: CASSTEGGLAEAFF. CDR3 nucleotides: TGTGCCAGCAGCACGGAGGGGGGGTTGGCTGAAGCTTTCTTT. Variable domain in full (rest from reference TRBV7-9 and TRBJ1-1): DTGVSQNPRHKITKRGQNVTFRCDPISEHNRLYWYRQTLGQGPEFLTYFQNEAQLEKSRLLSDRFSAERPKGSFSTLEIQRTEQGDSAMYLCASSTEGGLAEAFFGQGTRLTVV.

The CDR3 region has the DNA TGTGCCAGAAGCTCCCATACAGCGGGAGCGGGGAACACCGGGGAGCTGTTTTTT. Translation: CARSSHTAGAGNTGELFF. The chain joins TRBV5-3 to TRBJ2-2; 8 bases line up with TRBD2. Being an ORF, TRBV5-3 has a function that is uncertain. The CDR3 runs to 18 residues. V lost 3 bases, J lost 1 base, and 11 bases stayed unmatched.

The genes are TRBV11-3 and TRBJ2-5; 11 bases match TRBD2. Germline V gives CDR1 SGHNT, CDR2 YENEEA. Trimming removed 0 bases from V and 7 bases from J; junction bases left unmatched: 4. The length of the CDR3 is 15 residues. CDR3 sequence reads: CASSLDTSGSGTQYF. DNA of the CDR3: TGTGCCAGCAGCTTAGATACTAGCGGGAGCGGGACCCAGTACTTC.

J is TRBJ2-7 and V is TRBV6-6; tentatively, D is TRBD2 (5 bases). V dropped 4 bases and J dropped 2 bases, with 12 bases sitting between them. The CDR3 is 14 amino acids. Germline loops: CDR1 MNHNY, CDR2 SVGAGI (reference sequence). The chain's CDR3 is CASSSGLPAYEQYF. CDR3 DNA: TGTGCCAGCAGTTCGGGGTTACCGGCCTACGAGCAGTACTTC.